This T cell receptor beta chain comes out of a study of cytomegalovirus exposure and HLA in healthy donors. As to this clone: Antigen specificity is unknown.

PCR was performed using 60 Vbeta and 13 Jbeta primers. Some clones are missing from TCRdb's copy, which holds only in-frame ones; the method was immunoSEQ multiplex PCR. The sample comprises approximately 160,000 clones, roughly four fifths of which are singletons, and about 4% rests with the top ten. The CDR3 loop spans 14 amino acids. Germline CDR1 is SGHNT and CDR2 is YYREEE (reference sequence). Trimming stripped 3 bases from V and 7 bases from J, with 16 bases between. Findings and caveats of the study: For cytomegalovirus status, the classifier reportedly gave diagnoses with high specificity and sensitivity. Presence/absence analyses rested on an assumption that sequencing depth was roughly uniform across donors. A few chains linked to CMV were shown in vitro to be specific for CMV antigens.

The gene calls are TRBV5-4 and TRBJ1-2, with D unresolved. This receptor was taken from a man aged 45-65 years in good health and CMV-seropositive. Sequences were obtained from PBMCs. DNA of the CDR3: TGTGCCAGCAGCTCAATACTCAAAGCTGCTGGCTACACCTTC. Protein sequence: CASSSILKAAGYTF. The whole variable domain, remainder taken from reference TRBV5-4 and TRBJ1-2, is ETGVTQSPTHLIKTRGQQVTLRCSSQSGHNTVSWYQQALGQGPQFIFQYYREEENGRGNFPPRFSGLQFPNYSSELNVNALELDDSALYLCASSSILKAAGYTFGSGTRLTVV.